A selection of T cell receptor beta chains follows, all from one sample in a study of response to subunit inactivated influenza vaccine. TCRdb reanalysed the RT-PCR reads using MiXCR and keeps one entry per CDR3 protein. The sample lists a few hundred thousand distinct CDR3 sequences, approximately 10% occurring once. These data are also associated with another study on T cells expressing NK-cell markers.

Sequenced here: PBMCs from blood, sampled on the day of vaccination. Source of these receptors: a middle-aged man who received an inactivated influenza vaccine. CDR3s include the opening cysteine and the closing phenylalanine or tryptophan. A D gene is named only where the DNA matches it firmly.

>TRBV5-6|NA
CASSRDRRSNYGYTF
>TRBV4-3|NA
CASSQDLGTTASTDTQYF
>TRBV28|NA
CASSSRDKGGVDEQYF
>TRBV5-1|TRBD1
CASSLGDSVQGTQYF
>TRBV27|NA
CASSLNGHPGYTF
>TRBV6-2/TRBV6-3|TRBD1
CASSIGTGNTGELFF
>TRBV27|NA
CASSFRRASDTQYF
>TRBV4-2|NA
CASSQDRELLIF
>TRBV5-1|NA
CASSLAGLQDSDTQYF
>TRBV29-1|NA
CSVVPRGYYEQYF
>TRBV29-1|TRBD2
CSAHTGLAEQYF
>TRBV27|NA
CASWETYEQYF
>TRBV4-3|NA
CASSQDLSGGYGYTF
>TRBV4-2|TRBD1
CASSHRQGGEQFF
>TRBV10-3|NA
CAISPPTGELFF
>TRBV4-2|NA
CASSGRKGDTQYF
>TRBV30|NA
CAWSLIGQGDEQYF
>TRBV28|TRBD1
CASSPAGTGGFFEQFF
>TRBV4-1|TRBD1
CASSQAPGTVNEKLFF
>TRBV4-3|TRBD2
CASSQDFSGREEFF
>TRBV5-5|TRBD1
CASSSGTGRYEQYF
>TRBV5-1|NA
CASSPTGRNYGYTF
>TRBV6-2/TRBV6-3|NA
CASSSLRDPIPSTDTQYF
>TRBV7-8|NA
CASSSRVGDSNQPQHF
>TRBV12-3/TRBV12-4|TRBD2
CASSLDRLAGNYNEQFF
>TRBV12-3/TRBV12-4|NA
CASSLGGRARNEQFF
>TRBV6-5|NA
CASSYQPGLSTDTQYF
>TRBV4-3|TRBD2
CASSQLAGGRYEQYF